These 30 T cell receptor beta chains were all obtained from the same sample, sequenced in a study of blood T cell repertoires in COVID-19. TCRdb keeps only in-frame clones here, not all; method: immunoSEQ multiplex PCR. This sample yields over 200,000 clones, of which 80% to 90% are seen a single time; roughly 3.7% belongs to the top ten. Specimen: PBMCs or T cells enriched from blood (not recorded which). The receptors here all came from a woman aged 30 to 39 who had been exposed to COVID-19.

This clone was seen a single time. This chain joins TRBV10-3 and TRBJ2-1; 8 nucleotides line up with TRBD1. V was pared by 6 bases and J by 7 bases, with 11 bases of the junction left unmatched. Germline V gene lookup returns CDR1 ENHRY and CDR2 SYGVKD. CDR3 length: 15 amino acids. The CDR3 here is CAISTPTGVQNEQFF. The CDR3 coding sequence is TGTGCCATCAGCACACCGACAGGGGTACAGAATGAGCAGTTCTTC.

This sequence joins TRBV20-1 and TRBJ2-7; possible D gene TRBD1, 6 bases. The V end lost 3 bases, the J end lost 2 bases, and 17 bases lay between the germline ends. Germline CDR1 and CDR2: DFQATT and SNEGSKA (reference sequence). This CDR3 has 15 amino acids. The CDR3 sequence is CSASRAVKGAYEQYF. The CDR3 DNA reads as TGCAGTGCTAGTCGTGCAGTAAAGGGGGCCTACGAGCAGTACTTC.

This sequence joins TRBV19 and TRBJ2-5, with D possibly matching TRBD1 (6 bases). The V end lost 3 bases, the J end lost 2 bases, and 16 bases lay between the germline ends. The CDR3 has 16 amino acids. CDR1 is LNHDA and CDR2 is SQIVND in the germline V gene (reference sequence). The CDR3 DNA is TGTGCCAGTAGTATTGGGGGCAAAATCCGGCAAGAGACCCAGTACTTC. It codes for CASSIGGKIRQETQYF.

The chain has TRBV18 and TRBJ2-5; D call uncertain. Germline V gene sequence: CDR1 KGHSH, CDR2 LQKENI. The CDR3 extends over 13 amino acids. V lost 6 bases, J lost 1 base, and 9 bases lay in between. The CDR3 DNA reads TGTGCCAGCTCCCGCGGCTCCCAAGAGACCCAGTACTTC. It specifies CASSRGSQETQYF.

The CDR3 DNA is TGTGCCAGCAGTTCTACTTTGTCGGGCACTGAAGCTTTCTTT. Residues: CASSSTLSGTEAFF. The rearrangement links TRBV27 to TRBJ1-1; no firm D call. In germline, CDR1 is MNHEY, CDR2 SMNVEV (reference sequence). The ends were cut back, 4 bases at V and 4 bases at J, with 13 bases in the middle. The CDR3 runs 14 residues.

J is TRBJ2-5 and V is TRBV7-9; the D gene is possibly TRBD1 (6 bases). V lost 5 bases, J lost 0 bases, and 13 bases lay in between. The CDR3 has 15 amino acids. Per the germline V gene, CDR1 is SEHNR and CDR2 is FQNEAQ (reference sequence). The DNA for the CDR3 is TGTGCCAGCAGCACCCAGGGACACTACCAAGAGACCCAGTACTTC. This gives the protein CASSTQGHYQETQYF.

The chain carries TRBV7-9 and TRBJ2-1, with 10 bases identical to TRBD2. V lost 2 bases to trimming and J lost 4 bases; unmatched junction nucleotides: 5. CDR1 and CDR2 from the germline V gene are SEHNR and FQNEAQ (reference sequence). CDR3 length: 16 residues. Here the CDR3 DNA reads TGTGCCAGCAGCTTATCAACTAGCGGGAAATACAATGAGCAGTTCTTC. It specifies CASSLSTSGKYNEQFF.

The gene calls are TRBV19 and TRBJ2-1, with TRBD2 matching over 10 bases. The V gene end was trimmed by 4 bases and the J gene end by 10 bases; junction bases not matched to a gene: 10. Germline lookup yields CDR1 LNHDA and CDR2 SQIVND (reference sequence). The CDR3 runs 15 residues. The CDR3 loop reads CASSREAGGPGEQFF. Here the CDR3 DNA reads TGTGCCAGTAGTAGGGAAGCGGGAGGGCCGGGGGAGCAGTTCTTC.

The rearrangement joins TRBV15 to TRBJ2-5, with D perhaps TRBD2 (6 bases). The CDR3 is made up of 18 amino acids. Trimming removed 0 bases from V and 4 bases from J, with 21 bases in between. Germline CDR1 LNHNV, CDR2 YYDKDF (reference sequence). DNA of the CDR3: TGTGCCACCAGCAGAGATTCCCCGCTAGCGACTCGGAGAGAGACCCAGTACTTC. Translation: CATSRDSPLATRRETQYF.

The V and J genes are TRBV2 and TRBJ1-2; possible D gene TRBD1, 6 bases. Germline CDR1 reads SNHLY; CDR2 reads FYNNEI. V was clipped by 6 bases and J by 4 bases, with 12 bases between them. The CDR3 runs to 13 residues. The DNA for the CDR3 is TGTGCCAGCAGCGTCAGGGGAGTCTATGGCTACACCTTC. The encoded protein is CASSVRGVYGYTF.

The chain combines TRBV28 with TRBJ2-1, with 8 nucleotides matching TRBD1. The CDR3 runs 17 residues. The V gene's germline CDR1 is MDHEN and CDR2 SYDVKM. With 2 bases clipped from V and 4 bases from J, the junction kept 10 bases outside the gene matches. The CDR3 spells CASSLGGRTGLYNEQFF. DNA of the CDR3: TGTGCCAGCAGTTTAGGGGGGCGGACAGGGCTTTACAATGAGCAGTTCTTC.

The V call is TRBV7-3, the J call TRBJ2-2; TRBD1 agrees at 9 bases. Germline CDR1 is SGHTA and CDR2 is FQGTGA. The J segment lost 3 bases and the V segment lost 2 bases, leaving 4 bases of the junction unmatched. This CDR3 has 16 residues. The CDR3 region is CASSLGQGSDTGELFF. CDR3 sequence (DNA): TGTGCCAGCAGCTTAGGACAGGGGTCGGACACCGGGGAGCTGTTTTTT. Supplemented by reference TRBV7-3 and TRBJ2-2, the full variable domain reads GAGVSQTPSNKVTEKGKYVELRCDPISGHTALYWYRQSLGQGPEFLIYFQGTGAADDSGLPNDRFFAVRPEGSVSTLKIQRTERGDSAVYLCASSLGQGSDTGELFFGEGSRLTVL.

The chain links TRBV6-5 to TRBJ2-7, with D perhaps TRBD2 (6 bases). Germline V gene data show CDR1 as MNHEY and CDR2 as SVGAGI. This CDR3 has 11 residues. The V end lost 10 bases, the J end lost 8 bases, and 15 bases lay between the germline ends. In DNA, the CDR3 is TGTGCCACCGGGGACTCCGCACAGCAGTACTTC. It specifies CATGDSAQQYF.

The chain is built from TRBV4-1 and TRBJ2-1; 9 bases agree with TRBD2. CDR1 MGHRA and CDR2 YSYEKL come from the germline V gene. This CDR3 has 16 amino acids. V trimming: 6 bases; J trimming: 3 bases; junction bases outside the gene matches: 9. The chain's CDR3 is CASRRVSGSFYNEQFF. For the CDR3, the DNA is TGCGCCAGCAGGAGGGTTAGCGGGAGCTTCTACAATGAGCAGTTCTTC.

V usage is TRBV28 and J usage is TRBJ2-3; TRBD1 aligns across 10 bases. The CDR3 is 15 amino acids. The ends lost 1 base at V and 7 bases at J; junction bases unmatched: 5. Germline CDR1 is MDHEN and CDR2 is SYDVKM. In DNA, the CDR3 is TGTGCCAGCAGTTTATTGGGACAGGGGAGATATACGCAGTATTTT. This gives the protein CASSLLGQGRYTQYF.

The genes are TRBV4-2 and TRBJ1-5; 7 bases agree with TRBD1. The trim removed 2 bases at V and 6 bases at J, leaving 4 bases unmatched. CDR1 is LGHNA and CDR2 is YNFKEQ in the germline V gene. The CDR3 consists of 14 residues. This CDR3 reads CASSQTGAAQPQHF. The CDR3 bases are TGTGCCAGCAGCCAAACAGGGGCCGCTCAGCCCCAGCATTTT.

The chain employs TRBV24-1 and TRBJ2-7, with D tentatively TRBD2 (6 bases). Germline CDR1 KGHDR, CDR2 SFDVKD. The CDR3 runs to 12 residues. Deletions cut 8 bases from V and 4 bases from J, with 11 bases between. The CDR3 loop is CATTGLSYEQYF. The CDR3 DNA reads as TGTGCCACCACGGGACTCTCTTACGAGCAGTACTTC.

The CDR3 region has the DNA TGTGCCAGCAGCCCTCGAAACAGGGGGGATGAGCAGTTCTTC. Its protein is CASSPRNRGDEQFF. V usage is TRBV3-1 (or the pseudogene TRBV3-2) and J usage is TRBJ2-1; 8 nucleotides match TRBD1. Germline CDR1 reads LGHDT; CDR2 reads YNNKEL (reference sequence). The CDR3 extends over 14 amino acids. Trimming at V came to 4 bases and at J to 8 bases, leaving 7 bases not matched to a gene.

The chain combines TRBV24-1 with TRBJ1-5; D might be TRBD1 (5 bases). Trimming cost V 6 bases and J 7 bases, with 9 bases left between them. This CDR3 contains 12 residues. Germline CDR1 reads KGHDR; CDR2 reads SFDVKD. For the CDR3, the DNA is TGTGCCACCAGTCGATGGGGCCAGCCCCAGCATTTT. This codes for CATSRWGQPQHF.

V and J are TRBV27 and TRBJ1-1; D is undetermined. This CDR3 has 14 residues. V lost 2 bases and J lost 1, with 8 bases in between. Germline V lookup: CDR1 MNHEY, CDR2 SMNVEV (reference sequence). The CDR3 DNA reads TGTGCCAGCAGTTTAGTTCCCTCGAACACTGAAGCTTTCTTT. This encodes CASSLVPSNTEAFF.

The count of this clone is one. The V call is TRBV25-1, the J call TRBJ2-1, with 10 bases matching TRBD2. The CDR3 runs 15 residues. The germline V gene encodes CDR1 MGHDK and CDR2 SYGVNS. J gave up 7 bases and V 4 bases, and 7 bases lay outside the gene matches. The CDR3 bases are TGTGCCAGCAGTGCACCGGGACTAGCGAGGAATGAGCAGTTCTTC. Its protein is CASSAPGLARNEQFF.

This clone was detected only once. The J gene is TRBJ2-7, the V gene TRBV9, with D unresolved. The CDR3 sequence is 13 residues long. In germline, CDR1 is SGDLS, CDR2 YYNGEE. Deletions cut 1 base from V and 5 bases from J, with 10 bases between. The CDR3 spells CASSVTPVDEQYF. The CDR3 region has the DNA TGTGCCAGCAGCGTAACCCCAGTGGACGAGCAGTACTTC.

This clone was recorded once. The J gene is TRBJ1-1, the V gene TRBV27, with D possibly matching TRBD1 (6 bases). The CDR3 length is 17 residues. V gave up 6 bases and J gave up 7 bases, with 27 bases separating them. Germline V gene sequence: CDR1 MNHEY, CDR2 SMNVEV (reference sequence). CDR3 loop: CASRIMGAPGQKIEAFF. DNA of the CDR3: TGTGCCAGCAGAATTATGGGGGCACCCGGACAGAAAATTGAAGCTTTCTTT.

V and J are TRBV5-6 and TRBJ2-7; 9 nucleotides agree with TRBD2. Germline V CDR1 and CDR2: SGHDT, YYEEEE. The CDR3 totals 16 residues. Trimming took 2 bases from V and 2 from J; bases not matched to a gene: 8. CDR3 protein: CASSFRVLAGTYEQYF. In DNA, the CDR3 is TGTGCCAGCAGCTTTAGGGTTCTAGCGGGAACCTACGAGCAGTACTTC.

The V call is TRBV19, the J call TRBJ2-2, with D possibly matching TRBD2 (5 bases). The CDR3 has 16 amino acids. The V end was cut by 3 bases, the J end by 0 bases, with 11 bases between. The germline gives CDR1 LNHDA, CDR2 SQIVND (reference sequence). For the CDR3, the DNA is TGTGCCAGTAGTATCCTACTAGGTTCGAACACCGGGGAGCTGTTTTTT. It yields the protein CASSILLGSNTGELFF.

This clone was counted only a few times. V is TRBV5-1 and J is TRBJ2-7; D gene unclear. The CDR3 has 12 residues. The V end lost 0 bases, the J end lost 5 bases, and 6 bases lay between the germline ends. In germline, CDR1 is SGHRS, CDR2 YFSETQ. CDR3 residues: CASSLVTNEQYF. Written as DNA, the CDR3 is TGCGCCAGCAGCTTGGTAACAAACGAGCAGTACTTC.

V and J are TRBV30 and TRBJ2-3, with D possibly TRBD1 on 5 matching bases. The CDR3 loop spans 16 amino acids. Per germline, CDR1 GTSNPN and CDR2 SVGIG (reference sequence). Trimming removed 0 bases at V and 1 base at J, with 14 bases between. The chain's CDR3 is CAWSVLVGVGTDTQYF. The CDR3 region has the DNA TGTGCCTGGAGTGTACTCGTAGGGGTCGGCACAGATACGCAGTATTTT.

This chain joins TRBV27 and TRBJ1-5; unclear D gene. From germline, CDR1 is MNHEY and CDR2 SMNVEV (reference sequence). The CDR3 has 14 amino acids. V lost 3 bases, J lost 1 base, and 7 bases lay in between. CDR3 in amino acids: CASSLWASNQPQHF. The DNA for the CDR3 is TGTGCCAGCAGTTTGTGGGCCAGCAATCAGCCCCAGCATTTT.

J is TRBJ1-2 and V is TRBV10-3, with no clear D. The V end lost 5 bases, the J end lost 8 bases, and 15 bases lay between the germline ends. The germline gives CDR1 ENHRY, CDR2 SYGVKD. This CDR3 is built from 13 residues. The chain's CDR3 is CAISREGKGGYTF. In nucleotides, the CDR3 is TGTGCCATCAGTCGGGAGGGTAAAGGGGGCTACACCTTC.

The chain recombines TRBV6-5 with TRBJ1-5, with 11 bases matching TRBD1. Germline V gene sequence: CDR1 MNHEY, CDR2 SVGAGI. The CDR3 is 15 amino acids. Losses at the gene ends were 7 bases for V and 4 bases for J; bases not matched to a gene: 6. CDR3 in DNA: TGTGCCAGCAAACCGGGACAGGGGGAAAATCAGCCCCAGCATTTT. Translated: CASKPGQGENQPQHF.